Each of the 21 T cell receptor beta chains below was sequenced from the same sample in a study of blood T cell repertoires in COVID-19. Profiled with immunoSEQ multiplex PCR; TCRdb holds only in-frame clones, not every one. The profile shows about 190,000 clones, 80% to 90% of them singletons. The sample comprised peripheral blood. Receptors were obtained from a man aged 30 to 39 with active or convalescent COVID-19.

The chain has TRBV2 and TRBJ2-5; 7 bases are a match to TRBD1. The CDR3 extends over 13 amino acids. CDR1 and CDR2 from the germline V gene are SNHLY and FYNNEI. V shed 7 bases, J shed 5 bases, and the junction held 7 bases outside the gene matches. CDR3 amino acids: CASIIQGRETQYF. CDR3 DNA: TGTGCCAGCATTATACAGGGGCGGGAGACCCAGTACTTC.

The chain joins TRBV5-5 to TRBJ1-1; 8 nucleotides line up with TRBD1. The germline gives CDR1 SGHKS, CDR2 YYEKEE (reference sequence). The CDR3 length is 15 residues. Trimming at V came to 0 bases and at J to 5 bases, leaving 6 bases not matched to a gene. CDR3 sequence (DNA): TGTGCCAGCAGCTTGGACCCAGGGGGCGGGACTGAAGCTTTCTTT. Translating gives CASSLDPGGGTEAFF.

This rearrangement joins TRBV19 to TRBJ1-1; D is possibly TRBD1 (6 bases). The length of the CDR3 is 14 residues. From germline, CDR1 is LNHDA and CDR2 SQIVND (reference sequence). Deletions cut 6 bases from V and 1 base from J, with 12 bases between. The CDR3 sequence is CASRLGHQNTEAFF. CDR3 DNA sequence: TGTGCCAGTAGGCTGGGACATCAGAACACTGAAGCTTTCTTT.

V and J are TRBV4-3 and TRBJ2-5, with 10 bases matching TRBD1. Trimming took 1 base from V and 5 from J; bases not matched to a gene: 4. This CDR3 contains 15 residues. In germline, CDR1 is LGHNA, CDR2 YSLEER. The CDR3 spells CASSQGDRGRETQYF. CDR3 nucleotide sequence: TGCGCCAGCAGCCAAGGGGACAGGGGCAGGGAGACCCAGTACTTC.

The V call is TRBV6-5, the J call TRBJ2-7; tentative D call: TRBD2 (6 bases). The V end was cut by 5 bases, the J end by 0 bases, with 14 bases between. Germline CDR1 and CDR2: MNHEY and SVGAGI. This CDR3 comprises 15 residues. Here the CDR3 reads CASSPPGLRSYEQYV. The CDR3 nucleotides are TGTGCCAGCAGTCCGCCGGGACTGCGCTCCTACGAGCAGTACGTC.

The rearrangement joins TRBV4-1 to TRBJ2-3; perhaps TRBD1 as D (6 bases). This CDR3 spans 13 amino acids. The V gene lost 4 bases and the J gene lost 1 base, with 6 bases spanning the gap. The germline CDR1 and CDR2 sequences are MGHRA and YSYEKL. CDR3 protein: CASSRGRTDTQYF. The CDR3 coding sequence is TGCGCCAGCAGCCGGGGGCGCACAGATACGCAGTATTTT.

This clone appeared a single time. This rearrangement joins TRBV19 to TRBJ1-2; 8 bases agree with TRBD1. This CDR3 region has 13 residues. Germline trimming cut 5 bases from V and 8 bases from J; bases unmatched to any gene: 7. Germline CDR1 LNHDA, CDR2 SQIVND (reference sequence). The CDR3 protein is CASSPGQVGGYTF. DNA for the CDR3: TGTGCCAGTAGTCCGGGACAGGTCGGAGGCTACACCTTC.

The chain is built from TRBV27 and TRBJ1-3; TRBD1 matches 8 bases. J was trimmed by 3 bases and V by 0 bases; bases with no gene match: 1. The CDR3 runs to 15 residues. The germline CDR1 and CDR2 sequences are MNHEY and SMNVEV (reference sequence). The CDR3: CASSLSDRGGNTIYF. The CDR3 bases are TGTGCCAGCAGTTTATCCGACAGGGGTGGAAACACCATATATTTT.

The table lists this clone with a count of one. The V gene is TRBV19, the J gene TRBJ1-5; 7 bases line up with TRBD1. V gave up 4 bases and J gave up 3 bases; unmatched junction bases: 9. Looked up from germline, CDR1 is LNHDA and CDR2 is SQIVND (reference sequence). This CDR3 has 16 residues. The DNA of the CDR3 is TGTGCCAGTAGTACAAGGACAGGTGGAACCAATCAGCCCCAGCATTTT. Its translation: CASSTRTGGTNQPQHF.

The chain is built from TRBV18 and TRBJ1-1; possibly TRBD1 for D (5 bases). CDR1 KGHSH and CDR2 LQKENI come from the germline V gene. The CDR3 loop spans 14 amino acids. Trimming shortened V by 3 bases and J by 7 bases, and 15 bases separated the two germline ends. Written as DNA, the CDR3 is TGTGCCAGCTCACCCTCGGGCGCAGGGTTTGAAGCTTTCTTT. This gives the protein CASSPSGAGFEAFF. Full variable domain (missing parts from reference TRBV18 and TRBJ1-1): NAGVMQNPRHLVRRRGQEARLRCSPMKGHSHVYWYRQLPEEGLKFMVYLQKENIIDESGMPKERFSAEFPKEGPSILRIQQVVRGDSAAYFCASSPSGAGFEAFFGQGTRLTVV.

The chain combines TRBV6-9 with TRBJ2-5; 13 bases agree with TRBD2. The CDR3 has 18 amino acids. J was trimmed by 5 bases and V by 6 bases; bases with no gene match: 15. Germline CDR1 reads MNHGY; CDR2 reads SVAAGI. The CDR3 DNA reads as TGTGCCAGCAGACCGACTGGACTAGCGGGAGTTTTAGGGGAGACCCAGTACTTC. Protein: CASRPTGLAGVLGETQYF.

This clone was recorded a few times. The rearrangement uses TRBV7-6 and TRBJ2-1; 7 bases fit TRBD2. V shed 5 bases, J shed 4 bases, and the junction held 11 bases outside the gene matches. Germline V lookup: CDR1 SGHVS, CDR2 FNYEAQ. This CDR3 comprises 16 residues. The chain's CDR3 is CASSPEVSGAYNEQFF. The CDR3, as DNA: TGTGCCAGCAGCCCCGAAGTCAGCGGGGCATACAATGAGCAGTTCTTC.

The V call is TRBV30, the J call TRBJ2-3; 14 bases map to TRBD2. The CDR3 has 14 amino acids. Germline values: CDR1 GTSNPN, CDR2 SVGIG (reference sequence). V was pared by 7 bases and J by 3 bases, with 3 bases of the junction left unmatched. CDR3 DNA: TGTGCCTCGGGGACTAGCGGGGGAACAGATACGCAGTATTTT. Residues: CASGTSGGTDTQYF. The full variable domain, in which reference TRBV30 and TRBJ2-3 provide the parts outside the CDR3, is SQTIHQWPATLVQPVGSPLSLECTVEGTSNPNLYWYRQAAGRGLQLLFYSVGIGQISSEVPQNLSASRPQDRQFILSSKKLLLSDSGFYLCASGTSGGTDTQYFGPGTRLTVL.

The V gene is TRBV27, the J gene TRBJ1-2; TRBD1 agrees at 8 bases. Trimming removed 3 bases from V and 1 base from J; junction bases left unmatched: 4. Germline assignment: CDR1 MNHEY and CDR2 SMNVEV (reference sequence). The CDR3 runs 15 residues. CDR3 residues: CASSLGQADNYGYTF. CDR3 DNA sequence: TGTGCCAGCAGTTTGGGACAGGCTGATAACTATGGCTACACCTTC.

The chain has TRBV5-8 and TRBJ2-7; tentative D call: TRBD2 (5 bases). This CDR3 has 13 residues. Germline V lookup: CDR1 SGHTS, CDR2 YDEGEE. V was clipped by 6 bases and J by 3 bases, with 13 bases between them. DNA for the CDR3: TGTGCCAGCAAGAGGGAGAGGGACTACGAGCAGTACTTC. Translation gives CASKRERDYEQYF.

The chain has TRBV5-1 and TRBJ1-1, with D unclear. Germline assignment: CDR1 SGHRS and CDR2 YFSETQ. The V end lost 0 bases, the J end lost 8 bases, and 17 bases lay between the germline ends. CDR3 length: 15 residues. CDR3 sequence: CASSLEEVLGREAFF. Here the CDR3 DNA reads TGCGCCAGCAGCTTGGAGGAAGTGCTTGGGAGAGAAGCTTTCTTT.

V usage is TRBV30 and J usage is TRBJ2-3, with D perhaps TRBD1 (8 bases). Germline V CDR1 and CDR2: GTSNPN, SVGIG (reference sequence). V lost 2 bases and J lost 1, with 16 bases in between. The CDR3 extends over 16 amino acids. The CDR3: CAWSSRQGRGTDTQYF. The CDR3 coding sequence is TGTGCCTGGAGTTCAAGACAGGGGAGGGGCACAGATACGCAGTATTTT.

This chain joins TRBV12-5 and TRBJ1-1; 7 nucleotides agree with TRBD1. With 5 bases clipped from V and 2 bases from J, the junction kept 5 bases outside the gene matches. This CDR3 is built from 14 residues. Germline V CDR1 and CDR2: LGHNT, FRNRAP. CDR3 bases: TGTGCTAGTGGTCCAGGGGGTTTTAACACTGAAGCTTTCTTT. Amino acids: CASGPGGFNTEAFF.

The V gene is TRBV11-3, the J gene TRBJ2-5; 11 bases are shared with TRBD1. This CDR3 is built from 14 residues. V gave up 7 bases and J gave up 4 bases; unmatched junction bases: 5. Per germline, CDR1 SGHNT and CDR2 YENEEA. In DNA, the CDR3 is TGTGCCAGCAACAAGGGACAGGGGGTAGAGACCCAGTACTTC. Translated: CASNKGQGVETQYF.

This chain joins TRBV5-5 and TRBJ1-1; D is ambiguous. This CDR3 spans 12 amino acids. The germline V gene encodes CDR1 SGHKS and CDR2 YYEKEE (reference sequence). V lost 4 bases, J lost 4 bases, and 8 bases lay in between. CDR3 amino acids: CASSPFSTEAFF. CDR3 bases: TGTGCCAGCAGCCCTTTTAGCACTGAAGCTTTCTTT.

The rearrangement joins TRBV15 to TRBJ1-2, with unresolved D. Trimming stripped 0 bases from V and 7 bases from J, with 6 bases between. This CDR3 is built from 12 residues. Germline CDR1 LNHNV, CDR2 YYDKDF (reference sequence). CDR3 coding DNA: TGTGCCACCAGCAGAGATCGGGGTGGCTACACCTTC. Encoded protein: CATSRDRGGYTF.